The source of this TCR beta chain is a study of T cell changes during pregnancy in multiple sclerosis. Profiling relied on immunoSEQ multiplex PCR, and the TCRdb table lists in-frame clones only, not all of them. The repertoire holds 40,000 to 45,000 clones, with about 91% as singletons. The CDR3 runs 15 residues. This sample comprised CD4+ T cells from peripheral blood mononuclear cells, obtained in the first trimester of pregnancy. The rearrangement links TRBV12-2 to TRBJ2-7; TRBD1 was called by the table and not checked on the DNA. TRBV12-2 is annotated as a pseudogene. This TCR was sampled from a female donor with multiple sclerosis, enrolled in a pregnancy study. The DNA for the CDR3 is TGTGCAAGTCACTCCGTAGGGACAGAAACCTACGAGCAGTACTTC. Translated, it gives CASHSVGTETYEQYF.